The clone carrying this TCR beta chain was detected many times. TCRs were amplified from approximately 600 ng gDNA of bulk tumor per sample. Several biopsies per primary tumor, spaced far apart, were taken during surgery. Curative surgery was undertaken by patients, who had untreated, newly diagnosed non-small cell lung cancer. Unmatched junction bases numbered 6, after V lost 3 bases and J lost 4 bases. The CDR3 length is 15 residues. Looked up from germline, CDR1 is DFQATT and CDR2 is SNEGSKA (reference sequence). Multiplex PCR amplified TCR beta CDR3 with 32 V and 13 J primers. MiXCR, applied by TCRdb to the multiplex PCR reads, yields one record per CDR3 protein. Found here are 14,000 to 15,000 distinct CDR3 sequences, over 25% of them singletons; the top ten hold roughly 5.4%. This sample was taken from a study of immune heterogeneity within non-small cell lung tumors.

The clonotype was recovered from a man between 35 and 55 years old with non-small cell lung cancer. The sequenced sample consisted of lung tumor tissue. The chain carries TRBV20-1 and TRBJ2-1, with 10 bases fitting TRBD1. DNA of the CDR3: TGCAGTGCTAGTGGAGGGGACAGGGGTTACAATGAGCAGTTCTTC. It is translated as CSASGGDRGYNEQFF.